These 31 T cell receptor beta chains came from one sample sequenced in a study of T-cell reconstitution after alpha-beta-depleted transplantation in children. For TCRbeta, the library was prepared with unique molecular identifiers. TCRdb re-derived calls from the PCR reads in MiXCR, one entry per CDR3 protein. Altogether 300,000 or so distinct CDR3 sequences are present, 9.9% being singletons, with the ten largest covering 10%. The material sequenced was PBMCs from the stem cell graft donor, taken from the stem cell graft. These receptors all stem from a human donor who donated a stem cell graft to a child with SCID.

V usage is TRBV18 and J usage is TRBJ1-1; TRBD1 agrees at 9 bases. V shed 7 bases and J 6 bases; nucleotides not matched to a gene: 6. Germline values: CDR1 KGHSH, CDR2 LQKENI. The CDR3 length is 13 residues. CDR3 DNA: TGTGCCAGCTGCAACAGGGACAGGGCTGAAGCTTTCTTT. This encodes CASCNRDRAEAFF.

This clonotype was detected a few times. The chain recombines TRBV20-1 with TRBJ2-7, with TRBD1 matching over 7 bases. The CDR3 covers 14 residues. Germline trimming cut 0 bases from V and 0 bases from J; bases unmatched to any gene: 2. Germline V gives CDR1 DFQATT, CDR2 SNEGSKA (reference sequence). In DNA, the CDR3 is TGCAGTGCTAGAGATCCAGGGGGCTCCTACGAGCAGTACTTC. Protein: CSARDPGGSYEQYF.

This clonotype was detected a few times. This chain connects TRBV27 to TRBJ2-3; D gene uncertain. The CDR3 totals 15 residues. The V end lost 6 bases, the J end lost 7 bases, and 20 bases lay between the germline ends. Germline V gene lookup returns CDR1 MNHEY and CDR2 SMNVEV (reference sequence). CDR3 sequence: CASSQDGGLGNTQYF. The CDR3 DNA sequence: TGTGCCAGCAGCCAGGACGGCGGTTTAGGGAATACGCAGTATTTT.

The chain employs TRBV5-1 and TRBJ2-3; TRBD2 aligns across 9 bases. The trim removed 1 base at V and 3 bases at J, leaving 15 bases unmatched. The germline gives CDR1 SGHRS, CDR2 YFSETQ. CDR3 size: 19 residues. The CDR3 DNA is TGCGCCAGCAGCTTGTCGAGCGGGGGGACGAGTAGGTGGACAGATACGCAGTATTTT. Translation gives CASSLSSGGTSRWTDTQYF.

This clonotype was recorded a few times. The J gene is TRBJ2-1, the V gene TRBV7-9, with a weak D call TRBD1 (6 bases). Per germline, CDR1 SEHNR and CDR2 FQNEAQ (reference sequence). Between the trimmed V and J ends, which lost 5 bases and 5 bases, there was a span of 10 bases. The CDR3 loop spans 13 amino acids. CDR3 bases: TGTGCCAGCAGCGCCACAGGGAACAATGAGCAGTTCTTC. Amino acid sequence: CASSATGNNEQFF.

This clonotype was detected ten times or more. The V gene is TRBV20-1, the J gene TRBJ2-3; 7 nucleotides agree with TRBD1. Germline assignment: CDR1 DFQATT and CDR2 SNEGSKA (reference sequence). With V trimmed by 0 bases and J by 2 bases, 8 bases remained unmatched. The length of the CDR3 is 16 residues. CDR3 residues: CSARDTRGQNTDTQYF. The CDR3 DNA reads as TGCAGTGCTAGAGATACAAGGGGGCAAAACACAGATACGCAGTATTTT.

V is TRBV6-5 and J is TRBJ2-3, with a possible D match to TRBD1 (5 bases). Trimming shortened V by 0 bases and J by 0 bases, and 7 bases separated the two germline ends. Per germline, CDR1 MNHEY and CDR2 SVGAGI. The CDR3 totals 15 residues. The CDR3 DNA is TGTGCCAGCAGTTACTCTAGGGGTAGCACAGATACGCAGTATTTT. This translates into CASSYSRGSTDTQYF.

The rearrangement links TRBV6-1 to TRBJ2-7; the D is unclear. V dropped 6 bases and J dropped 3 bases, with 18 bases sitting between them. The CDR3 sequence is 15 residues long. Germline lookup yields CDR1 MNHNS and CDR2 SASEGT. The CDR3 loop is CASSAQRRINYEQYF. CDR3 DNA: TGTGCCAGCAGCGCTCAACGCCGGATAAACTACGAGCAGTACTTC.

The rearrangement joins TRBV20-1 to TRBJ2-3; no reliable D call. CDR1 DFQATT and CDR2 SNEGSKA come from the germline V gene (reference sequence). The V end was cut by 5 bases, the J end by 9 bases, with 18 bases between. CDR3 length equals 13 residues. Here the CDR3 DNA reads TGCAGTGCTCCTAATCTCGAAGCTAACACGCAGTATTTT. Translation: CSAPNLEANTQYF.

This clonotype was counted ten times or more. The chain couples TRBV14 to TRBJ2-1; 9 nucleotides align to TRBD1. CDR1 and CDR2 (germline): SGHDN, FVKESK. The CDR3 is made up of 15 amino acids. V lost 1 base, J lost 2 bases, and 0 bases stayed unmatched. The CDR3 here is CASSQGTGAYNEQFF. DNA of the CDR3: TGTGCCAGCAGCCAAGGGACAGGGGCCTACAATGAGCAGTTCTTC.

The sample holds many counts of this clonotype. This chain connects TRBV12-5 to TRBJ2-7; weak D call: TRBD1 (6 bases). Trimming removed 5 bases from V and 4 bases from J, with 12 bases in between. CDR1 and CDR2 from the germline V gene are LGHNT and FRNRAP. The CDR3 loop spans 13 amino acids. CDR3 loop: CASGLGQQYEQYF. The CDR3 bases are TGTGCTAGTGGTCTAGGACAGCAGTACGAGCAGTACTTC.

This clonotype was seen a handful of times. The V gene is TRBV12-3 or TRBV12-4, the J gene TRBJ2-3; D is possibly TRBD1 (6 bases). The CDR3 spans 15 residues. Trimming stripped 3 bases from V and 2 bases from J, with 12 bases between. The CDR3 reads CASSFEGVITDTQYF. CDR3 sequence (DNA): TGTGCCAGCAGTTTTGAGGGGGTGATCACAGATACGCAGTATTTT.

In this sample, this clonotype turned up many times. The chain joins TRBV7-3 to TRBJ2-1; no definite D call. Germline V lookup: CDR1 SGHTA, CDR2 FQGTGA. The CDR3 is 12 amino acids. The V end was cut by 2 bases, the J end by 3 bases, with 2 bases between. In DNA, the CDR3 is TGTGCCAGCAGCTTAGGCTACAATGAGCAGTTCTTC. As protein: CASSLGYNEQFF.

The table lists this clonotype with many counts. The chain employs TRBV7-9 and TRBJ2-2; D is ambiguous. Germline CDR1 SEHNR, CDR2 FQNEAQ (reference sequence). The CDR3 runs to 11 residues. The V gene lost 6 bases and the J gene lost 3 bases, with 2 bases spanning the gap. The CDR3 here is CASRYTGELFF. The CDR3 region has the DNA TGTGCCAGCAGGTACACCGGGGAGCTGTTTTTT.

This clonotype was recorded at least ten times. The chain employs TRBV12-3 or TRBV12-4 and TRBJ2-7, with TRBD2 identical over 8 bases. This CDR3 has 14 amino acids. V lost 7 bases and J lost 3; bases outside the gene matches: 8. CDR3 region: CASTISGTSYEQYF. CDR3 DNA: TGTGCCAGCACTATCTCCGGGACTAGCTACGAGCAGTACTTC.

V and J are TRBV10-3 and TRBJ2-5, with 15 bases fitting TRBD2. CDR3 length: 17 amino acids. V was pared by 4 bases and J by 1 base, with 4 bases of the junction left unmatched. Germline V gene sequence: CDR1 ENHRY, CDR2 SYGVKD. The CDR3: CAISAGTSGGTQETQYF. The CDR3 DNA reads TGTGCCATCAGTGCCGGGACTAGCGGGGGGACCCAAGAGACCCAGTACTTC.

This clonotype was found a few times. The chain joins TRBV2 to TRBJ2-7; D gene uncertain. The CDR3 extends over 14 amino acids. The germline V gene has CDR1 SNHLY and CDR2 FYNNEI. Between the trimmed V and J ends, which lost 3 bases and 3 bases, there was a span of 12 bases. As DNA, the CDR3 is TGTGCCAGCAGTGAGTATAGGCCAAACTACGAGCAGTACTTC. It is translated as CASSEYRPNYEQYF.

This sequence joins TRBV18 and TRBJ2-5, with 10 bases matching TRBD1. This CDR3 has 14 amino acids. The trim removed 4 bases at V and 4 bases at J, leaving 3 bases unmatched. Germline V gene data show CDR1 as KGHSH and CDR2 as LQKENI. The CDR3 here is CASSRRDRGETQYF. In nucleotides, the CDR3 is TGTGCCAGCTCACGTCGGGACAGGGGAGAGACCCAGTACTTC.

This clonotype was seen a few times. This chain connects TRBV12-3 or TRBV12-4 to TRBJ1-3; TRBD1 aligns across 9 bases. J gave up 2 bases and V 6 bases, and 2 bases lay outside the gene matches. The CDR3 sequence is 14 residues long. The CDR3 DNA is TGTGCCAGCAGAGGGACAGGGCCTGGAAACACCATATATTTT. It specifies CASRGTGPGNTIYF.

For this clonotype: Mismatch with germline at one junction end may stem from a read error. This chain connects TRBV4-1 to TRBJ1-2, with 8 bases fitting TRBD1. Germline V gene lookup returns CDR1 MGHRA and CDR2 YSYEKL. The CDR3 totals 15 residues. Here the CDR3 reads CASGQILGTGDGYTF. Written as DNA, the CDR3 is TGCGCCAGCGGCCAGATCCTCGGGACAGGTGATGGCTACACCTTC.

This clonotype was seen only a few times. The chain is built from TRBV11-2 and TRBJ2-7; D might be TRBD1 (5 bases). CDR1 is SGHAT and CDR2 is FQNNGV in the germline V gene. This CDR3 is built from 14 residues. V dropped 5 bases and J dropped 5 bases, with 16 bases sitting between them. The CDR3 sequence is CASSPGLGEHEQYF. CDR3 DNA sequence: TGTGCCAGCAGCCCGGGCCTAGGGGAACACGAGCAGTACTTC.

This clonotype was picked up many times. The genes are TRBV20-1 and TRBJ2-7; D not resolved. V lost 3 bases, J lost 2 bases, and 8 bases lay in between. The CDR3 contains 12 residues. The germline V gene has CDR1 DFQATT and CDR2 SNEGSKA (reference sequence). The CDR3: CSASPKTYEQYF. CDR3 bases: TGCAGTGCTAGCCCAAAAACCTACGAGCAGTACTTC.

The sample holds a few counts of this clonotype. The V gene is TRBV20-1, the J gene TRBJ1-2; D remains ambiguous. CDR1 and CDR2 from the germline V gene are DFQATT and SNEGSKA (reference sequence). This CDR3 comprises 14 residues. Trimming took off 0 bases at V and 5 bases at J, with 13 bases between the two ends. CDR3 sequence reads: CSARDWAARYGYTF. CDR3 nucleotides: TGCAGTGCTAGAGATTGGGCAGCGAGGTATGGCTACACCTTC.

The sample holds a few counts of this clonotype. J is TRBJ2-6 and V is TRBV10-3, with 10 bases lining up with TRBD1. This CDR3 is 18 amino acids long. The V and J ends lost 7 bases and 1 base, in that order; junction bases with no gene match: 10. Germline V gene sequence: CDR1 ENHRY, CDR2 SYGVKD. CDR3 loop: CAITATGGSRSGANVLTF. As DNA, the CDR3 is TGTGCCATCACCGCGACAGGGGGCAGTCGATCTGGGGCCAACGTCCTGACTTTC.

This clonotype was counted a few times. CDR3 in amino acids: CASSLESGRGAKNIQYF. CDR3 in DNA: TGTGCCAGCAGCTTAGAGAGTGGCCGGGGTGCCAAAAACATTCAGTACTTC. The chain links TRBV7-8 to TRBJ2-4; TRBD2 is a possible D gene (5 bases). The CDR3 length is 17 residues. Germline V CDR1 and CDR2: SGHVS, FQNEAQ. V was clipped by 1 base and J by 1 base, with 14 bases between them.

This clonotype was counted many times. The genes are TRBV20-1 and TRBJ1-4; no clear D gene. This CDR3 is built from 14 residues. V lost 4 bases, J lost 6 bases, and 15 bases lay in between. Germline V gives CDR1 DFQATT, CDR2 SNEGSKA (reference sequence). In DNA form, the CDR3 reads TGCAGTGCTATCCTCCCAGAATCGGATGAAAAACTGTTTTTT. Residues: CSAILPESDEKLFF.

The V call is TRBV15, the J call TRBJ2-2, with D unresolved. The V and J ends lost 1 base and 5 bases respectively, with 8 bases between them. CDR3 length: 14 residues. Germline CDR1 and CDR2: LNHNV and YYDKDF (reference sequence). The CDR3 sequence: CATSRVQETGELFF. The CDR3 DNA sequence: TGTGCCACCAGCAGAGTTCAAGAGACCGGGGAGCTGTTTTTT.

This clonotype has ten or more counts. The rearrangement joins TRBV4-1 to TRBJ2-2; the match to TRBD2 covers 15 bases. From germline, CDR1 is MGHRA and CDR2 YSYEKL. CDR3 size: 17 residues. The ends lost 6 bases at V and 1 base at J; junction bases unmatched: 3. The CDR3 sequence is CASSRTSGGVNTGELFF. The CDR3 DNA follows: TGCGCCAGCAGTAGGACTAGCGGGGGGGTGAACACCGGGGAGCTGTTTTTT.

This clonotype occurred a few times. The chain employs TRBV20-1 and TRBJ2-5; D is unresolved. The CDR3 has 12 residues. Germline CDR1 reads DFQATT; CDR2 reads SNEGSKA (reference sequence). V lost 2 bases and J 0 bases, leaving 4 bases between the germline ends. Here the CDR3 reads CSARQNQETQYF. DNA of the CDR3: TGCAGTGCTAGACAAAACCAAGAGACCCAGTACTTC.

V usage is TRBV7-8 and J usage is TRBJ2-3, with a tentative D call TRBD1 (6 bases). CDR1 is SGHVS and CDR2 is FQNEAQ in the germline V gene. V lost 5 bases, J lost 2 bases, and 14 bases lay in between. This CDR3 region has 15 residues. The CDR3 loop reads CASSKRTEHTDTQYF. DNA for the CDR3: TGTGCCAGCAGCAAGAGGACAGAGCACACAGATACGCAGTATTTT. The full variable domain, in which reference TRBV7-8 and TRBJ2-3 provide the parts outside the CDR3, is GAGVSQSPRYKVAKRGQDVALRCDPISGHVSLFWYQQALGQGPEFLTYFQNEAQLDKSGLPSDRFFAERPEGSVSTLKIQRTQQEDSAVYLCASSKRTEHTDTQYFGPGTRLTVL.

This clonotype turned up a few times. The chain links TRBV7-3 to TRBJ2-3; TRBD1 might be the D (6 bases). Trimming left V 5 bases short and J 2 bases short, with 11 bases between. This CDR3 region has 14 residues. Per the germline V gene, CDR1 is SGHTA and CDR2 is FQGTGA. The CDR3, as DNA: TGTGCCAGCAGCCTGGGACACTACACAGATACGCAGTATTTT. It yields the protein CASSLGHYTDTQYF.